This TCR beta chain is from a study of vaccination and CD4 T cells after COVID-19. Background on the study: Each post-COVID sample was drawn after diagnosis, and the median interval was approximately 100 days (range 35 to 161). The authors used overlapping spike peptides from SARS-CoV-2, HCoV-NL63, HCoV-OC43 and HCoV-229E to stimulate cells.

Cultured CD4+ T-cell DNA underwent Oncomine TCR Beta short-read sequencing. Genomic DNA was isolated from CD4+ T cells that had been cultured. Using its own MiXCR run on the PCR reads, TCRdb lists one record per CDR3 protein. Here the sample spans about 20,000 distinct CDR3 sequences, roughly 40% being singletons. V was pared by 5 bases and J by 1 base, with 3 bases between. Per germline, CDR1 MNHNS and CDR2 SASEGT. The CDR3 has 12 residues. The treatment here: roughly ten-day PBMC culture with coronavirus spike peptide pools or control peptides (ViraFEST assay). Only a few counts were recorded for this clonotype. What it binds is unknown.

The TCR originated in a human donor who had recovered from COVID-19. The rearrangement links TRBV6-1 to TRBJ2-1; D gene ambiguous. The material was CD4+ T cells from blood, cultured in vitro, obtained after SARS-CoV-2 vaccination. Written as DNA, the CDR3 is TGTGCCAGCAGTATATCCTACAATGAGCAGTTCTTC. It is translated as CASSISYNEQFF.